Listed below are T cell receptor beta chains from one sample, sequenced in a study of T cells after yellow fever vaccination. TCRdb reprocessed the 5' RACE reads via MiXCR and lists one record per CDR3 protein. Of 450,000 to 550,000 distinct CDR3 sequences in the sample, around 21% are singletons; the top ten hold 13% to 15%. The sample consisted of PBMCs, taken 15 days after the yellow fever booster vaccination. Receptors originate from a man aged 25 to 40 who received the YFV17D yellow fever vaccine. Each CDR3 is given with its conserved first and last residue. The order of the fields is J gene, clone size, V gene, D gene, CDR3 DNA, CDR3 protein. A D gene is named only where the DNA matches it firmly. Clone size is given for some rows only: seen once, a few or many times, or a class if the clone is expanded.

j_gene: TRBJ2-7
abundance: few
v_gene: TRBV7-2
d_gene: -
CDR3nt: TGTGCCAGCAGCGACCGGGGTTCCGCTGTGCACGAGCAGTACTTC
CDR3aa: CASSDRGSAVHEQYF

j_gene: TRBJ2-7
abundance: -
v_gene: TRBV5-1
d_gene: TRBD2
CDR3nt: TGCGCCAGCAGCTTGGCCGGGGGGAGTAGCGAGCAGTACTTC
CDR3aa: CASSLAGGSSEQYF

j_gene: TRBJ2-1
abundance: -
v_gene: TRBV7-9
d_gene: TRBD2
CDR3nt: TGTGCCAGCAGCCCAGGGACTAGCGGAAACTGGGATGAGCAGTTCTTC
CDR3aa: CASSPGTSGNWDEQFF

j_gene: TRBJ2-1
abundance: few
v_gene: TRBV7-7
d_gene: TRBD2
CDR3nt: TGTGCTAGCAGCCCTAGCGGGAGAATCGGTGAGCAGTTCTTC
CDR3aa: CASSPSGRIGEQFF

j_gene: TRBJ2-1
abundance: few
v_gene: TRBV12-3/TRBV12-4
d_gene: -
CDR3nt: TGTGCCACCATCCGAGCGGGTCCCAGTGGGGTTGAGCAGTTCTTC
CDR3aa: CATIRAGPSGVEQFF

j_gene: TRBJ2-7
abundance: -
v_gene: TRBV7-9
d_gene: -
CDR3nt: TGTGCCAGCAGCTTAGAGGGGCCCGGGACACTGTACTTC
CDR3aa: CASSLEGPGTLYF

j_gene: TRBJ1-2
abundance: -
v_gene: TRBV20-1
d_gene: -
CDR3nt: TGCAGTGCTAGTGATGGTTTGGCAGGGCAAGGCTACACCTTC
CDR3aa: CSASDGLAGQGYTF

j_gene: TRBJ1-1
abundance: -
v_gene: TRBV6-6
d_gene: TRBD1
CDR3nt: TGTGCCAGCAGAGAGACAGGGCAGACTGAAGCTTTCTTT
CDR3aa: CASRETGQTEAFF

j_gene: TRBJ2-6
abundance: -
v_gene: TRBV24-1
d_gene: -
CDR3nt: TGTGCCACCAGTGCCCGAAGGGTTTCTGGGGCCAACGTCCTGACTTTC
CDR3aa: CATSARRVSGANVLTF

j_gene: TRBJ1-2
abundance: -
v_gene: TRBV24-1
d_gene: TRBD1
CDR3nt: TGTGCCACCAGTGATTCCGGACAGGACTTCTATGGCTACACCTTC
CDR3aa: CATSDSGQDFYGYTF

j_gene: TRBJ2-7
abundance: -
v_gene: TRBV6-1
d_gene: TRBD2
CDR3nt: TGTGCCAGCATGGGGTCTAGCGGATCCTACGAGCAGTACTTC
CDR3aa: CASMGSSGSYEQYF

j_gene: TRBJ1-2
abundance: -
v_gene: TRBV19
d_gene: TRBD1
CDR3nt: TGTGCCAGTAGTACCGGGACAGTAAACTATGGCTACACCTTC
CDR3aa: CASSTGTVNYGYTF

j_gene: TRBJ2-3
abundance: -
v_gene: TRBV6-1
d_gene: -
CDR3nt: TGTGCCAGCAGTCAAGGGGGGAATAGAGATACGCAGTATTTT
CDR3aa: CASSQGGNRDTQYF

j_gene: TRBJ2-1
abundance: few
v_gene: TRBV7-9
d_gene: -
CDR3nt: TGTGCCAGCAGCTTATTCGGCATTTACAATGAGCAGTTCTTC
CDR3aa: CASSLFGIYNEQFF

j_gene: TRBJ2-5
abundance: -
v_gene: TRBV20-1
d_gene: TRBD2
CDR3nt: TGCAGTGCGAGGAGACTAGCGATTAGGGAGACCCAGTACTTC
CDR3aa: CSARRLAIRETQYF

j_gene: TRBJ1-1
abundance: -
v_gene: TRBV6-2/TRBV6-3
d_gene: TRBD1
CDR3nt: TGTGCCAGCAGTTACCGGGGACAGGGGGAAGCTTTCTTT
CDR3aa: CASSYRGQGEAFF

j_gene: TRBJ2-1
abundance: few
v_gene: TRBV7-2
d_gene: TRBD2
CDR3nt: TGTGCCAGCAGCTTCCTGCTAGCGGGAGGCAATGAGCAGTTCTTC
CDR3aa: CASSFLLAGGNEQFF

j_gene: TRBJ2-2
abundance: -
v_gene: TRBV5-1
d_gene: TRBD1
CDR3nt: TGCGCCAGCAGCTTGGCGTTCCAGGGGGCGGCCGGGGAGCTGTTTTTT
CDR3aa: CASSLAFQGAAGELFF

j_gene: TRBJ1-2
abundance: -
v_gene: TRBV20-1
d_gene: -
CDR3nt: TGCAGTGCTAGAGATTCCAGGGGTGGAGATGGCTACACCTTC
CDR3aa: CSARDSRGGDGYTF

j_gene: TRBJ2-3
abundance: -
v_gene: TRBV5-5
d_gene: TRBD2
CDR3nt: TGTGCCAGCAGCTTATCAGCGGGAAACACAGATACGCAGTATTTT
CDR3aa: CASSLSAGNTDTQYF

j_gene: TRBJ2-7
abundance: -
v_gene: TRBV12-3/TRBV12-4
d_gene: TRBD2
CDR3nt: TGTGCCAGCGGACTAGCGGGAGGGAACTACGAGCAGTACTTC
CDR3aa: CASGLAGGNYEQYF

j_gene: TRBJ2-5
abundance: many
v_gene: TRBV12-3/TRBV12-4
d_gene: -
CDR3nt: TGTGCCAGTACGGCCGGAACTAGAGCGTACCTTGAGACCCAGTACTTC
CDR3aa: CASTAGTRAYLETQYF

j_gene: TRBJ1-2
abundance: -
v_gene: TRBV12-3/TRBV12-4
d_gene: TRBD1
CDR3nt: TGTGCCAGCAGAACGACAGGGGGGTATGGCTACACCTTC
CDR3aa: CASRTTGGYGYTF

j_gene: TRBJ2-5
abundance: few
v_gene: TRBV29-1
d_gene: TRBD2
CDR3nt: TGCAGCGTGGCCACCGGGACTAGCGGGAGTAGGGAGACCCAGTACTTC
CDR3aa: CSVATGTSGSRETQYF

j_gene: TRBJ2-7
abundance: -
v_gene: TRBV12-3/TRBV12-4
d_gene: -
CDR3nt: TGTGCCAGCAGTGGCAACGGGGGGCCATACGAGCAGTACTTC
CDR3aa: CASSGNGGPYEQYF

j_gene: TRBJ2-1
abundance: few
v_gene: TRBV12-3/TRBV12-4
d_gene: -
CDR3nt: TGTGCCAGCAAATGGCCTGGGTACAATGAGCAGTTCTTC
CDR3aa: CASKWPGYNEQFF

j_gene: TRBJ1-1
abundance: -
v_gene: TRBV6-2/TRBV6-3
d_gene: -
CDR3nt: TGTGCCAGCAGTTACACTCGACAGATACGTCGAGCTTTCTTT
CDR3aa: CASSYTRQIRRAFF

j_gene: TRBJ2-7
abundance: few
v_gene: TRBV29-1
d_gene: TRBD1
CDR3nt: TGCAGCGTGTCCGGTAAGGACAGGGACTACGAGCAGTACTTC
CDR3aa: CSVSGKDRDYEQYF

j_gene: TRBJ2-2
abundance: -
v_gene: TRBV6-6
d_gene: TRBD2
CDR3nt: TGTGCCAGCAGCGGGACTAGCGCCGGGGAGCTGTTTTTT
CDR3aa: CASSGTSAGELFF

j_gene: TRBJ2-6
abundance: few
v_gene: TRBV20-1
d_gene: TRBD1
CDR3nt: TGCAGTGCTAGCAGGGGGCTAGGTGGGGCCAACGTCCTGACTTTC
CDR3aa: CSASRGLGGANVLTF

j_gene: TRBJ2-1
abundance: -
v_gene: TRBV7-8
d_gene: TRBD2
CDR3nt: TGTGCCAGCAGCTTGTCTAGCGGGCTTAGCTCCTACAATGAGCAGTTCTTC
CDR3aa: CASSLSSGLSSYNEQFF

j_gene: TRBJ2-1
abundance: -
v_gene: TRBV5-1
d_gene: TRBD1
CDR3nt: TGCGCCAGCAGCTTGGGAGAGGGGGCAATAAGATTCTTC
CDR3aa: CASSLGEGAIRFF

j_gene: TRBJ1-1
abundance: -
v_gene: TRBV3-1
d_gene: -
CDR3nt: TGTGCCAGCAGCCAAGATACCGGGGTGACGGAAGCTTTCTTT
CDR3aa: CASSQDTGVTEAFF

j_gene: TRBJ2-7
abundance: -
v_gene: TRBV10-3
d_gene: TRBD2
CDR3nt: TGTGCCATCAGTGGGGCCCCCGGGACTAGCGGGAGAGACTACGAGCAGTACTTC
CDR3aa: CAISGAPGTSGRDYEQYF

j_gene: TRBJ2-1
abundance: few
v_gene: TRBV11-2
d_gene: -
CDR3nt: TGTGCCAGCAGCTTAGATCTAGCAGGAGGCCCAGAGCAGTTCTTC
CDR3aa: CASSLDLAGGPEQFF